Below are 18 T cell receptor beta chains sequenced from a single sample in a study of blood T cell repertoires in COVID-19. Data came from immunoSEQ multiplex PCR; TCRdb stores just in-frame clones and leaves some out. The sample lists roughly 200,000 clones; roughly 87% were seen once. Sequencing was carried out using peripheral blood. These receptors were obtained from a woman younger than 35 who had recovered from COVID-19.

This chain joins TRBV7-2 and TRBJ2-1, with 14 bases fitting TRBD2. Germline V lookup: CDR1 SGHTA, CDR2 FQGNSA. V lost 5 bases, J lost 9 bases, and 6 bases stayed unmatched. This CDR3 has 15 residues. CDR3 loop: CASSEATSGRGEQFF. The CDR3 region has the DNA TGTGCCAGCAGCGAAGCGACTAGCGGGAGGGGTGAGCAGTTCTTC.

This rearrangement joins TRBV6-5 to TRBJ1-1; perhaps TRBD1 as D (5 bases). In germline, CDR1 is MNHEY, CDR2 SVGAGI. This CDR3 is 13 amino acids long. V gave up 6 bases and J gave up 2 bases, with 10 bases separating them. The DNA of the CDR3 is TGTGCCAGCAGCCTCAGGGAAAACACTGAAGCTTTCTTT. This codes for CASSLRENTEAFF.

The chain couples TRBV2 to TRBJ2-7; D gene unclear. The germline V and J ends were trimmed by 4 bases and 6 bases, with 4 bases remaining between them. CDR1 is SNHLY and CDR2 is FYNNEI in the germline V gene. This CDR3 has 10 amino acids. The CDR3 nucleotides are TGTGCCAGCAGTGGGGCCGAGCAGTACTTC. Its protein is CASSGAEQYF.

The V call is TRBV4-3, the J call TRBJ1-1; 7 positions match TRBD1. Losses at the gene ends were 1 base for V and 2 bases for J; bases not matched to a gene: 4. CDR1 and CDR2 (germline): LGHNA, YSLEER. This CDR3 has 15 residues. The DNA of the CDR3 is TGCGCCAGCAGCCAAGCCGGGACAGTAAACACTGAAGCTTTCTTT. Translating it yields CASSQAGTVNTEAFF.

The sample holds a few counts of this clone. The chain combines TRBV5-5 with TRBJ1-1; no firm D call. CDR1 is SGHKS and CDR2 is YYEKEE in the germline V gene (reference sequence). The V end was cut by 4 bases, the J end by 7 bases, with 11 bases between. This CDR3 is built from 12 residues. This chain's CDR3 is CASSPLEIEAFF. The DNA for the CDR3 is TGTGCCAGCAGCCCGCTCGAGATTGAAGCTTTCTTT. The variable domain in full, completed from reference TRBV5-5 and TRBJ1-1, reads DAGVTQSPTHLIKTRGQQVTLRCSPISGHKSVSWYQQVLGQGPQFIFQYYEKEERGRGNFPDRFSARQFPNYSSELNVNALLLGDSALYLCASSPLEIEAFFGQGTRLTVV.

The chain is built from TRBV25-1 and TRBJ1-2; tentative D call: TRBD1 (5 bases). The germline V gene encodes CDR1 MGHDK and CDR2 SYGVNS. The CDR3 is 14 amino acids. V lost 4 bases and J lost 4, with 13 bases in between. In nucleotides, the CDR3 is TGTGCCAGCAGTGGGGGGGGATTAGCCTATGGCTACACCTTC. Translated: CASSGGGLAYGYTF.

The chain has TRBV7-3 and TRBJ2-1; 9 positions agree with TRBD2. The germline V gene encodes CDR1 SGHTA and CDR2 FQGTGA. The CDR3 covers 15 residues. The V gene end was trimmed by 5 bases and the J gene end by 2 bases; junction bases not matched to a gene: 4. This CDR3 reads CASSPTSGAYNEQFF. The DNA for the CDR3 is TGTGCCAGCAGCCCGACTAGCGGAGCCTACAATGAGCAGTTCTTC. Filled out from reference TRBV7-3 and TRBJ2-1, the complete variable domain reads GAGVSQTPSNKVTEKGKYVELRCDPISGHTALYWYRQSLGQGPEFLIYFQGTGAADDSGLPNDRFFAVRPEGSVSTLKIQRTERGDSAVYLCASSPTSGAYNEQFFGPGTRLTVL.

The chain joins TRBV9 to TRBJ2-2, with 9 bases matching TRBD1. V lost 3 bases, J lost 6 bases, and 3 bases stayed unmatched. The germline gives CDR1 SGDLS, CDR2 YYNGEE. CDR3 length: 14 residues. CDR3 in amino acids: CASSGTGEAGELFF. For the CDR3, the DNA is TGTGCCAGCAGCGGGACAGGGGAGGCCGGGGAGCTGTTTTTT.

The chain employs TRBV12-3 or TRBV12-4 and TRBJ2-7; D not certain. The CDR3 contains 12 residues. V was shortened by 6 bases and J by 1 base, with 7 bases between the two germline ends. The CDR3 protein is CASRSPSYEQYF. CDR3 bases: TGTGCCAGCAGATCCCCGTCCTACGAGCAGTACTTC.

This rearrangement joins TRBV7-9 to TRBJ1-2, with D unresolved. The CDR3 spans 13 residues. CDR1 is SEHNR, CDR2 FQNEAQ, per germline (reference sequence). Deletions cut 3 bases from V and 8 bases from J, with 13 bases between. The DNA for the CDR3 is TGTGCCAGCAGCTTTCTGTCATTGGAGGGCTACACCTTC. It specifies CASSFLSLEGYTF. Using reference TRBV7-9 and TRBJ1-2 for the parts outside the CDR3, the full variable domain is DTGVSQNPRHKITKRGQNVTFRCDPISEHNRLYWYRQTLGQGPEFLTYFQNEAQLEKSRLLSDRFSAERPKGSFSTLEIQRTEQGDSAMYLCASSFLSLEGYTFGSGTRLTVV.

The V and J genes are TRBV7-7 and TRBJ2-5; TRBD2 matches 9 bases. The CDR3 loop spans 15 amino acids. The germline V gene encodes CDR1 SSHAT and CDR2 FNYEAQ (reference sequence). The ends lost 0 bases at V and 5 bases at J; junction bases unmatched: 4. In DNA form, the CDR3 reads TGTGCCAGCAGCTTAGCCCTGGCGGGAGGGGAGACCCAGTACTTC. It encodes CASSLALAGGETQYF.

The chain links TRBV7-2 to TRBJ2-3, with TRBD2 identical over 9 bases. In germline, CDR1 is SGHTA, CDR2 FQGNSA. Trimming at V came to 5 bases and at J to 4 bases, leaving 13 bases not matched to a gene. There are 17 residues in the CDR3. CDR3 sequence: CASSPGISGSWPDTQYF. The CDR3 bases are TGTGCCAGCAGCCCCGGAATTAGCGGGAGCTGGCCAGATACGCAGTATTTT.

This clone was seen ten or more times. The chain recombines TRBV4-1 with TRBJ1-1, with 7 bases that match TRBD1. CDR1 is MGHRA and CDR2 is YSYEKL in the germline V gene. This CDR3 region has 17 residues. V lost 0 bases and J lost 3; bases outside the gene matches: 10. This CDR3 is CASSQERPGQIYTEAFF. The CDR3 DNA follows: TGCGCCAGCAGCCAAGAACGGCCGGGACAGATCTACACTGAAGCTTTCTTT.

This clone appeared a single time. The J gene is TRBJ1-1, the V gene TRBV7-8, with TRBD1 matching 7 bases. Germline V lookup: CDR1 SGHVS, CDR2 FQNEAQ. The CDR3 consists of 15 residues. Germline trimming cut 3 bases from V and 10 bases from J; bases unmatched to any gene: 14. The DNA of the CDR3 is TGTGCCAGCAGCTTTCCGGGACAGTACCCGGTTGGAGCTTTCTTT. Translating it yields CASSFPGQYPVGAFF. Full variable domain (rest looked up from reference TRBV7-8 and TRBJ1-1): GAGVSQSPRYKVAKRGQDVALRCDPISGHVSLFWYQQALGQGPEFLTYFQNEAQLDKSGLPSDRFFAERPEGSVSTLKIQRTQQEDSAVYLCASSFPGQYPVGAFFGQGTRLTVV.

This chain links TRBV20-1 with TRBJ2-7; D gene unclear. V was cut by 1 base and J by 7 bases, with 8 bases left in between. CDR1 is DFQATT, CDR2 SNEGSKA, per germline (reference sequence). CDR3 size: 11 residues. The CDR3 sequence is CSARVGWEQYF. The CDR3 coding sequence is TGCAGTGCTAGAGTCGGGTGGGAGCAGTACTTC.

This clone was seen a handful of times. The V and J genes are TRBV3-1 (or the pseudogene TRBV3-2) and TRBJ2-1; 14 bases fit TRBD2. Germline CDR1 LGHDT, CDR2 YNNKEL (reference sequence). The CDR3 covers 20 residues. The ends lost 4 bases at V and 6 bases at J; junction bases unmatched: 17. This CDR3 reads CASSPSLTSGRASGINEQFF. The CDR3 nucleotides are TGTGCCAGCAGCCCCTCCCTGACTAGCGGGAGGGCCTCCGGTATCAATGAGCAGTTCTTC.

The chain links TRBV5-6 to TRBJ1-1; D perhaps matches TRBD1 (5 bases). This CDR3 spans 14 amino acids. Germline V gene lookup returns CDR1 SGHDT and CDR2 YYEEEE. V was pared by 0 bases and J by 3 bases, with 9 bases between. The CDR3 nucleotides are TGTGCCAGCAGCTTGGGGACACAGTACACTGAAGCTTTCTTT. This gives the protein CASSLGTQYTEAFF. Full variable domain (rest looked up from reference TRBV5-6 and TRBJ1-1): DAGVTQSPTHLIKTRGQQVTLRCSPKSGHDTVSWYQQALGQGPQFIFQYYEEEERQRGNFPDRFSGHQFPNYSSELNVNALLLGDSALYLCASSLGTQYTEAFFGQGTRLTVV.

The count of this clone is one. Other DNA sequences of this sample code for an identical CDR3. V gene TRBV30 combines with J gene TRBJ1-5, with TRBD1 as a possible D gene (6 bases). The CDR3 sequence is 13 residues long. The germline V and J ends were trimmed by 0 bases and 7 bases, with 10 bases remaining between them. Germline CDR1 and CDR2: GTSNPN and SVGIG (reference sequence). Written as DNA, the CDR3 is TGTGCCTGGAGTGTACAGGGAGACCAGCCCCAGCATTTT. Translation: CAWSVQGDQPQHF. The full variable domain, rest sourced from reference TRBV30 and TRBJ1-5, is SQTIHQWPATLVQPVGSPLSLECTVEGTSNPNLYWYRQAAGRGLQLLFYSVGIGQISSEVPQNLSASRPQDRQFILSSKKLLLSDSGFYLCAWSVQGDQPQHFGDGTRLSIL.